The T cell receptor beta chain under discussion was sequenced for a study of naive CD8 T cells in extremely preterm neonates. Germline-derived CDR1 and CDR2 are SGHVS and FQNEAQ. V lost 6 bases and J 0 bases, leaving 20 bases between the germline ends. CDR3 size: 17 residues. In the case of this clone: Its specificity is not known.

Sorted cells: live naive CD8+ T cells, CD45RA+CCR7+, Annexin V-negative. Per sample, roughly 20,000 to 110,000 naive CD8+ cells were sorted. TCRdb keeps only in-frame clones here, not all; method: immunoSEQ multiplex PCR. The table shows 4,500 to 6,000 clones, with approximately 97% occurring only once. Study-wide findings and caveats: Productive template counts varied among preterm samples, a noted limitation.

This clonotype was sampled from a human donor in good health. The sequenced sample consisted of naive CD8+ T cells from blood. The genes are TRBV7-8 and TRBJ1-1; maybe TRBD1 (6 bases). Here the CDR3 reads CASSYFGTQIMNTEAFF. Here the CDR3 DNA reads TGTGCCAGCAGTTACTTCGGGACACAGATCATGAACACTGAAGCTTTCTTT.